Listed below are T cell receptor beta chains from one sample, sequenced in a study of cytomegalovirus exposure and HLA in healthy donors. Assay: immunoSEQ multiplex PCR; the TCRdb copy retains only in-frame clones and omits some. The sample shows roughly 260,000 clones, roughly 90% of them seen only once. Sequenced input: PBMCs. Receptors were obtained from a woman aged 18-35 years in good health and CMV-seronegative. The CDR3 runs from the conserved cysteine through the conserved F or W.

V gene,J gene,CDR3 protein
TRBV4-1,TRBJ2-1,CASSQGQGILNNEQFF
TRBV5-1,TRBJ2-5,CASSLGTSGREETQYF
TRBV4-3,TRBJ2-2,CASRTTGTGDTGELFF
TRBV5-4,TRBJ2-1,CASSLSSGGNYNEQFF
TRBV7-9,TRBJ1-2,CASSSGQGNGYTF
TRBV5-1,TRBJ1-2,CASSLVTGEGYTF
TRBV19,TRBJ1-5,CASSLRQATQPQHF
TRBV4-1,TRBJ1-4,CASSQVPRTAQKTNEKLFF
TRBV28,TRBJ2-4,CASSPGQGLMGYIQYF
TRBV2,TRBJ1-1,CASKLSGGAVTEAFF
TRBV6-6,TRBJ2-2,CASSYLGHQNTGELFF
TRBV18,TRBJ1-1,CASSPPRGPRGAEAFF
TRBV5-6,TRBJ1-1,CASSLRGGLRSLSAFF
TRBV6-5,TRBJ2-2,CASRRGTGELFF
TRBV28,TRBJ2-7,CASSSGGASYEQYF
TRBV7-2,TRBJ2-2,CASSLALAGSGELFF
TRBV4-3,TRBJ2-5,CASSQSFGQLAEETQYF
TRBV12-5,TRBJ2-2,CASGPGQGSGELFF
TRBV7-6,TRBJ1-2,CASSSDRAPYGYTF
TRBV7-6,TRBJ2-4,CASSLAQRGGAKNIQYF
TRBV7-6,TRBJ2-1,CASSSHGGLAGGNEQFF
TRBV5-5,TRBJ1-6,CASSLEDRVGSPLHF
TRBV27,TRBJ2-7,CASKTGSDYEQYF
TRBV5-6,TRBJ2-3,CASSTGQGAGDTQYF
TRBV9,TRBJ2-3,CASSPRFSNVADTQYF
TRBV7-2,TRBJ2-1,CASSPLAGGQAEQFF
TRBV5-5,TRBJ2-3,CASSSTGHPFTDTQYF
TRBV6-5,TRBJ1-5,CASSYGPRNQPQHF
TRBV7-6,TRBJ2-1,CASSFRPGTGSHNEQFF
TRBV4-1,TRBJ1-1,CASSQDSGYTEAFF
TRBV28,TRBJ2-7,CASSLRGRGPSYEQYF